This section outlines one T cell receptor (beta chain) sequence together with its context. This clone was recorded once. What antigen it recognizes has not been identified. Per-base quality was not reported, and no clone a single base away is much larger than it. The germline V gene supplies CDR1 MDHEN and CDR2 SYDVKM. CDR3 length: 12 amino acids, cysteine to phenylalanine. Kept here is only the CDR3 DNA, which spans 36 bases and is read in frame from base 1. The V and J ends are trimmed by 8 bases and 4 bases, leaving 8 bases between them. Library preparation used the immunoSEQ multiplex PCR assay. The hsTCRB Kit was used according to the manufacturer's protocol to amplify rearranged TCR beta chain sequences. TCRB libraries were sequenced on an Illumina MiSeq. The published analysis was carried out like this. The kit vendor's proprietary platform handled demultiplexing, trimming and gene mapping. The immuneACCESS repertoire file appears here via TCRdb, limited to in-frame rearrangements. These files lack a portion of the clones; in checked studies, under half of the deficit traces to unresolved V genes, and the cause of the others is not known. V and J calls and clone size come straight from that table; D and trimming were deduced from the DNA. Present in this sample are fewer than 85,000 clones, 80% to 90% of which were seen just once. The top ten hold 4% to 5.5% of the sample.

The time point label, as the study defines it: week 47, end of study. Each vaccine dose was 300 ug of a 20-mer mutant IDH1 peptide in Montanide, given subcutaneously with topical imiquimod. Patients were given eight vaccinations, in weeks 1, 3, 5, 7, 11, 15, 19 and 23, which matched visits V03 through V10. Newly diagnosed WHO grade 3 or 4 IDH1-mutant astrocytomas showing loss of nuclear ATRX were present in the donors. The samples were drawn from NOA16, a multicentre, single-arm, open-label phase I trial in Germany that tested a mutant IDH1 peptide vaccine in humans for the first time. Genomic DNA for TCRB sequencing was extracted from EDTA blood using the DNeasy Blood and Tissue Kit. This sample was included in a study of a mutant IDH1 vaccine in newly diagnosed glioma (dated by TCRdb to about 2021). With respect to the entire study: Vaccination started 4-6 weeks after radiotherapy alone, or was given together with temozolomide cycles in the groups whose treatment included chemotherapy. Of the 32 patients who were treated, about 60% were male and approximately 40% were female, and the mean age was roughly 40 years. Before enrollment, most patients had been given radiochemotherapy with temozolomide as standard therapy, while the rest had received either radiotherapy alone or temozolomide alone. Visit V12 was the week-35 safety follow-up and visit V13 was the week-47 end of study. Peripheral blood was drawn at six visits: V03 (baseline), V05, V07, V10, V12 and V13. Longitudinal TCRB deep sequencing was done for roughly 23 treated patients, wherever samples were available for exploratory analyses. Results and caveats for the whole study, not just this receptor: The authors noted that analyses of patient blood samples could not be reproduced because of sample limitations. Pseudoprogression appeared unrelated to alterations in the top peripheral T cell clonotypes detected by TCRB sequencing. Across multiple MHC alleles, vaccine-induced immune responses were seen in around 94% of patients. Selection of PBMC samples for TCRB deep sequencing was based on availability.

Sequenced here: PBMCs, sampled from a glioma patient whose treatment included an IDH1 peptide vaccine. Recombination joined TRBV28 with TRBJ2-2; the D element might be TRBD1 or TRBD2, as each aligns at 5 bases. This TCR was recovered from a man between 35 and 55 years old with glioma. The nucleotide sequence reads TGTGCCAGCCATGGGGGCACCGGGGAGCTGTTTTTT. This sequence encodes CASHGGTGELFF.